These 28 T cell receptor beta chains were all obtained from the same sample, sequenced in a study of tumour-infiltrating T cells in Burkitt lymphoma. Data came from immunoSEQ multiplex PCR; TCRdb stores just in-frame clones and leaves some out. The sample records some 14,000 clones, roughly 80% being singletons. Sequenced: tumor tissue. The receptors derive from a human donor with diffuse large B-cell lymphoma.

The rearrangement uses TRBV5-1 and TRBJ2-5; no definite D call. V was shortened by 0 bases and J by 4 bases, with 7 bases between the two germline ends. The length of the CDR3 is 13 residues. Germline loops: CDR1 SGHRS, CDR2 YFSETQ. CDR3 sequence: CASSLVFGETQYF. Written as DNA, the CDR3 is TGCGCCAGCAGCTTGGTCTTCGGAGAGACCCAGTACTTC.

This chain links TRBV4-2 with TRBJ1-2, with 12 bases that match TRBD1. The V gene end was trimmed by 4 bases and the J gene end by 3 bases; junction bases not matched to a gene: 6. The CDR3 runs 16 residues. Germline CDR1 is LGHNA and CDR2 is YNFKEQ. The CDR3 region has the DNA TGTGCCAGCAGCCTCGGGACAGGGGGCCGGGACTATGGCTACACCTTC. Amino acid sequence: CASSLGTGGRDYGYTF.

This chain links TRBV28 with TRBJ2-5, with 9 bases fitting TRBD1. CDR1 is MDHEN, CDR2 SYDVKM, per germline. The CDR3 is made up of 14 amino acids. V was clipped by 5 bases and J by 4 bases; unmatched bases: 5. This CDR3 reads CASSPDRGGETQYF. The CDR3 DNA reads as TGTGCCAGCAGTCCCGACAGGGGGGGAGAGACCCAGTACTTC.

The genes are TRBV10-2 and TRBJ2-7; D ambiguous. The CDR3 sequence is 12 residues long. Germline-derived CDR1 and CDR2 are WSHSY and SAAADI. Deletions cut 0 bases from V and 2 bases from J, with 2 bases between. The chain's CDR3 is CASSESPYEQYV. CDR3 DNA: TGCGCCAGCAGTGAGTCCCCCTACGAGCAGTACGTC.

This rearrangement joins TRBV27 to TRBJ2-3; 12 nucleotides match TRBD2. V trimming: 7 bases; J trimming: 5 bases; junction bases outside the gene matches: 4. In germline, CDR1 is MNHEY, CDR2 SMNVEV (reference sequence). This CDR3 is 14 amino acids long. The CDR3 is CASKLAGGRDTQYF. The CDR3 DNA is TGTGCCAGCAAACTAGCGGGGGGCCGAGATACGCAGTATTTT.

The rearrangement uses TRBV7-9 and TRBJ1-3; 11 positions match TRBD1. Germline CDR1 is SEHNR and CDR2 is FQNEAQ (reference sequence). V was clipped by 5 bases and J by 3 bases; unmatched bases: 9. The CDR3 has 17 residues. The CDR3 loop is CASSGLGQGAFGNTIYF. The CDR3 DNA is TGTGCCAGCAGCGGTCTCGGACAGGGGGCATTTGGAAACACCATATATTTT. Variable domain in full (rest from reference TRBV7-9 and TRBJ1-3): DTGVSQNPRHKITKRGQNVTFRCDPISEHNRLYWYRQTLGQGPEFLTYFQNEAQLEKSRLLSDRFSAERPKGSFSTLEIQRTEQGDSAMYLCASSGLGQGAFGNTIYFGEGSWLTVV.

The rearrangement joins TRBV13 to TRBJ2-3; 7 bases agree with TRBD1. Per the germline V gene, CDR1 is PRHDT and CDR2 is FYEKMQ (reference sequence). The CDR3 runs to 17 residues. Germline trimming cut 3 bases from V and 2 bases from J; bases unmatched to any gene: 11. CDR3 bases: TGTGCCAGCAGCTTCCAGCTAGAAGGGGGCGTCACAGATACGCAGTATTTT. The encoded protein is CASSFQLEGGVTDTQYF.

V is TRBV5-4 and J is TRBJ1-3; 8 nucleotides agree with TRBD1. The germline gives CDR1 SGHNT, CDR2 YYREEE (reference sequence). This CDR3 spans 15 amino acids. V lost 5 bases to trimming and J lost 2 bases; unmatched junction nucleotides: 6. CDR3 in amino acids: CASSEQGAPGNTIYF. The CDR3 DNA reads TGTGCCAGCAGTGAGCAGGGGGCGCCTGGAAACACCATATATTTT. Drawing the rest from reference TRBV5-4 and TRBJ1-3, the complete variable domain is ETGVTQSPTHLIKTRGQQVTLRCSSQSGHNTVSWYQQALGQGPQFIFQYYREEENGRGNFPPRFSGLQFPNYSSELNVNALELDDSALYLCASSEQGAPGNTIYFGEGSWLTVV.

The chain combines TRBV27 with TRBJ1-5, with 9 bases aligning to TRBD1. The V segment lost 8 bases and the J segment 6 bases; nucleotides outside the gene matches: 14. The CDR3 contains 16 residues. CDR1 and CDR2 (germline): MNHEY, SMNVEV (reference sequence). CDR3 protein: CASRSRGQGIGQPQHF. The CDR3 DNA reads TGTGCCAGCCGGAGTCGGGGACAGGGCATCGGTCAGCCCCAGCATTTT.

This clone was found once. The V gene is TRBV9, the J gene TRBJ1-2, with unresolved D. Trimming shortened V by 0 bases and J by 2 bases, and 5 bases separated the two germline ends. Germline loops: CDR1 SGDLS, CDR2 YYNGEE. CDR3 length: 13 residues. The CDR3 protein is CASSVADNYGYTF. The DNA of the CDR3 is TGTGCCAGCAGCGTAGCTGACAACTATGGCTACACCTTC.

This chain links TRBV6-5 with TRBJ2-7, with D tentatively TRBD1 (6 bases). Germline V lookup: CDR1 MNHEY, CDR2 SVGAGI. The CDR3 runs 13 residues. The ends were cut back, 3 bases at V and 5 bases at J, with 11 bases in the middle. This CDR3 is CASSYTGLDEQYF. For the CDR3, the DNA is TGTGCCAGCAGTTATACAGGGCTTGACGAGCAGTACTTC.

The V and J genes are TRBV2 and TRBJ2-7; 10 bases match TRBD2. The germline V gene encodes CDR1 SNHLY and CDR2 FYNNEI. This CDR3 spans 14 amino acids. The ends lost 4 bases at V and 6 bases at J; junction bases unmatched: 6. The CDR3 sequence is CASSVTSGKGEQYF. The CDR3 region has the DNA TGTGCCAGCAGTGTTACTAGCGGGAAGGGCGAGCAGTACTTC.

J is TRBJ1-2 and V is TRBV18; TRBD1 agrees at 10 bases. With 5 bases clipped from V and 8 bases from J, the junction kept 5 bases outside the gene matches. The germline CDR1 and CDR2 sequences are KGHSH and LQKENI. CDR3 length equals 13 residues. The CDR3 DNA sequence: TGTGCCAGCTCAGACAGGGGGCTCGACGGCTACACCTTC. Translating gives CASSDRGLDGYTF.

The sample holds one count of this clone. The chain recombines TRBV12-5 with TRBJ2-3; D unresolved. From germline, CDR1 is LGHNT and CDR2 FRNRAP. Between the trimmed V and J ends, which lost 1 base and 2 bases, there was a span of 4 bases. The CDR3 sequence is 13 residues long. The CDR3 is CASGLGPTDTQYF. The CDR3 nucleotides are TGTGCTAGTGGTTTGGGACCCACAGATACGCAGTATTTT.

The chain is built from TRBV30 and TRBJ2-5; weak D call: TRBD2 (6 bases). This CDR3 is 14 amino acids long. The V and J ends lost 0 bases and 4 bases respectively, with 12 bases between them. Germline V gene data show CDR1 as GTSNPN and CDR2 as SVGIG (reference sequence). The CDR3: CAWSVYGGGETQYF. The CDR3, as DNA: TGTGCCTGGAGTGTATATGGGGGAGGAGAGACCCAGTACTTC.

The chain joins TRBV7-8 to TRBJ1-5, with D uncertain. Germline-derived CDR1 and CDR2 are SGHVS and FQNEAQ. The CDR3 has 13 amino acids. Trimming shortened V by 2 bases and J by 6 bases, and 8 bases separated the two germline ends. The CDR3 sequence is CASSLRQSQPQHF. Written as DNA, the CDR3 is TGTGCCAGCAGCTTAAGACAAAGTCAGCCCCAGCATTTT.

The chain carries TRBV7-9 and TRBJ2-3, with D unresolved. Germline lookup yields CDR1 SEHNR and CDR2 FQNEAQ (reference sequence). The CDR3 covers 13 residues. Trimming took 4 bases from V and 5 from J, leaving 10 bases between them. In DNA, the CDR3 is TGTGCCAGCAGCTCCTGGATACGAGATACGCAGTATTTT. Translation: CASSSWIRDTQYF.

This clone has just one count. The chain couples TRBV28 to TRBJ2-7, with 7 bases that match TRBD1. CDR1 and CDR2 from the germline V gene are MDHEN and SYDVKM. This CDR3 has 14 amino acids. V dropped 6 bases and J dropped 2; count of bases not matched to a gene: 7. This chain's CDR3 is CASSPGTATYEQYF. The CDR3 nucleotides read TGTGCCAGCAGCCCCGGGACAGCCACCTACGAGCAGTACTTC.

The CDR3 DNA follows: TGCGCCAGCAGCCGAATCAGAGGCACCCAGTACTTC. Translating it yields CASSRIRGTQYF. The genes are TRBV5-1 and TRBJ2-5, with D uncertain. The CDR3 sequence is 12 residues long. V lost 4 bases and J lost 8, with 12 bases in between. Germline CDR1 reads SGHRS; CDR2 reads YFSETQ.

The chain employs TRBV11-2 and TRBJ2-1; D remains ambiguous. Trimming cost V 1 base and J 7 bases, with 8 bases left between them. Germline CDR1 and CDR2: SGHAT and FQNNGV. CDR3 length: 13 amino acids. The CDR3 protein is CASSLADLNEQFF. CDR3 nucleotide sequence: TGTGCCAGCAGCTTAGCTGACCTAAATGAGCAGTTCTTC.

Only one count was recorded for this clone. The CDR3 reads CASSLVVNTEAFF. CDR3 in DNA: TGTGCCAGCAGTCTTGTGGTGAACACTGAAGCTTTCTTT. The V and J genes are TRBV4-2 and TRBJ1-1; no clear D gene. The CDR3 extends over 13 amino acids. Trimming stripped 6 bases from V and 0 bases from J, with 8 bases between. Germline CDR1 reads LGHNA; CDR2 reads YNFKEQ.

The gene calls are TRBV6-1 and TRBJ1-5; D call uncertain. The germline CDR1 and CDR2 sequences are MNHNS and SASEGT. The V end lost 6 bases, the J end lost 3 bases, and 3 bases lay between the germline ends. CDR3 size: 11 residues. CDR3: CASSYNQPQHF. CDR3 nucleotides: TGTGCCAGCAGCTACAATCAGCCCCAGCATTTT.

The chain recombines TRBV29-1 with TRBJ2-2; possibly TRBD1 for D (5 bases). The ends were cut back, 1 base at V and 3 bases at J, with 9 bases in the middle. The CDR3 has 14 residues. Germline V gene lookup returns CDR1 SQVTM and CDR2 ANQGSEA. CDR3 sequence reads: CSVEARADTGELFF. CDR3 bases: TGCAGCGTTGAAGCCAGGGCGGACACCGGGGAGCTGTTTTTT.

The chain's CDR3 is CASSLAPGGYEQYV. In DNA, the CDR3 is TGCGCCAGCAGCTTGGCCCCAGGGGGCTACGAGCAGTACGTC. The J gene is TRBJ2-7, the V gene TRBV5-1; 7 bases line up with TRBD1. Germline values: CDR1 SGHRS, CDR2 YFSETQ. The CDR3 has 14 residues. The ends lost 0 bases at V and 3 bases at J; junction bases unmatched: 3.

This clone has just a few counts. This rearrangement joins TRBV5-1 to TRBJ2-1; D remains ambiguous. Germline CDR1 SGHRS, CDR2 YFSETQ. V lost 0 bases and J 9 bases, leaving 19 bases between the germline ends. This CDR3 has 16 amino acids. Here the CDR3 reads CASSLDSPMVIGEQFF. The DNA of the CDR3 is TGCGCCAGCAGCTTGGACAGTCCCATGGTCATCGGTGAGCAGTTCTTC.

The rearrangement uses TRBV28 and TRBJ1-5; a possible D gene is TRBD1 (6 bases). Germline CDR1 is MDHEN and CDR2 is SYDVKM. There are 14 residues in the CDR3. Trimming pared 5 bases from V and 4 bases from J, leaving 12 bases between. Here the CDR3 reads CASSNQTGNQPQHF. The CDR3, as DNA: TGTGCCAGCAGTAACCAAACAGGGAATCAGCCCCAGCATTTT. Filled out from reference TRBV28 and TRBJ1-5, the complete variable domain reads DVKVTQSSRYLVKRTGEKVFLECVQDMDHENMFWYRQDPGLGLRLIYFSYDVKMKEKGDIPEGYSVSREKKERFSLILESASTNQTSMYLCASSNQTGNQPQHFGDGTRLSIL.

The V call is TRBV7-9, the J call TRBJ2-5; D is undetermined. The CDR3 consists of 14 residues. The V end was cut by 5 bases, the J end by 4 bases, with 14 bases between. In germline, CDR1 is SEHNR, CDR2 FQNEAQ (reference sequence). This CDR3 is CASSPPPERETQYF. The CDR3 bases are TGTGCCAGCAGCCCGCCCCCGGAAAGAGAGACCCAGTACTTC.

This clone is termed medium-sized. The chain links TRBV4-1 to TRBJ2-7; D gene ambiguous. Trimming took 0 bases from V and 3 from J, leaving 6 bases between them. CDR3 length equals 13 residues. The germline CDR1 and CDR2 sequences are MGHRA and YSYEKL. Written as DNA, the CDR3 is TGCGCCAGCAGCCAAGATCACTTCTACGAGCAGTACTTC. Translation: CASSQDHFYEQYF.